Included here is one TCR beta chain sequence, with context. The sample originates from a study of blood T cell repertoires in COVID-19. Symptom resolution, clearance, or two negative PCRs marked the recovered donors of Cohort 3. TCRdb's table, derived via immunoSEQ multiplex PCR, lists solely in-frame clones and lacks some. The table has 200,000 to 250,000 clones, 86% seen once. This CDR3 has 17 residues. V was clipped by 6 bases and J by 1 base; unmatched bases: 10. Germline CDR1 MNHEY, CDR2 SMNVEV (reference sequence). This clonotype was obtained from a woman between 45 and 60 years old who had recovered from COVID-19. The source material was PBMCs or T cells enriched from blood (not recorded which). The chain uses TRBV27 and TRBJ1-5; 9 positions agree with TRBD1. Here the CDR3 reads CASSLRTGEGSNQPQHF. The CDR3 nucleotides read TGTGCCAGCAGCCTTCGGACAGGGGAGGGAAGCAATCAGCCCCAGCATTTT.